The T cell receptor (beta chain) under discussion was sequenced for a study of vaccination and CD4 T cells after COVID-19. Study-wide context: Overlapping SARS-CoV-2, HCoV-NL63, HCoV-OC43 and HCoV-229E spike peptides stimulated the cells.

The CDR3 consists of 15 residues. V was clipped by 7 bases and J by 5 bases, with 17 bases between them. Germline V gene data show CDR1 as MDHEN and CDR2 as SYDVKM. The Oncomine TCR Beta short-read assay was what sequenced the DNA obtained from cultured CD4+ T cells. TCRdb processed the PCR reads anew with MiXCR; each CDR3 protein has one entry. The sample records about 12,000 distinct CDR3 sequences, around 35% being singletons. This clonotype has only a few counts. The antigen is undetermined. Described treatment: roughly ten-day PBMC culture with coronavirus spike peptide pools or control peptides (ViraFEST assay).

The specimen was cultured CD4+ T cells from blood. The V and J genes are TRBV28 and TRBJ1-4, with D possibly matching TRBD1 (5 bases). The receptor was isolated from a human donor with COVID-19. The CDR3 loop is CASKLQGLKNEKLFF. The CDR3 DNA is TGTGCCAGCAAACTTCAGGGACTGAAGAATGAAAAACTGTTTTTT.